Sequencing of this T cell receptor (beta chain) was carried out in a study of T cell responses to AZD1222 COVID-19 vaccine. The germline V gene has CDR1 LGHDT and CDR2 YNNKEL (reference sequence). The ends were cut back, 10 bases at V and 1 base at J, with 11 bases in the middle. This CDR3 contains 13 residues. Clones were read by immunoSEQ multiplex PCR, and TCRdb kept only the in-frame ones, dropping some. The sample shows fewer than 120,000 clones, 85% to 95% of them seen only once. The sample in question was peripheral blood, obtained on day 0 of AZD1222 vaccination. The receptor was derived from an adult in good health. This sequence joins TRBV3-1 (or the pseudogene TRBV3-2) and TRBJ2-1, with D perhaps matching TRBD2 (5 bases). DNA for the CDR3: TGTGCCACCCGGGGATTTTCCTACAATGAGCAGTTCTTC. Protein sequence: CATRGFSYNEQFF.